The rows below give T cell receptor beta chains drawn from one sample of a study of cytomegalovirus exposure and HLA in healthy donors. Using immunoSEQ multiplex PCR, the repertoire was profiled, and TCRdb retains in-frame clones only, with some absent. The repertoire holds approximately 88,000 clones, 76% seen once, with about 1.4% in the top ten. The specimen was PBMCs. The receptors were gathered from a male donor in good health and CMV-seronegative. Both conserved end residues are part of each CDR3. Fields, in order: D gene, J gene, clone size, V gene, CDR3 DNA, CDR3 protein. A D gene is named only where the DNA matches it firmly. Some rows mark clone size as missing; the rest say once, few, many or name a class of expanded clone.

TRBD1 | TRBJ2-3 | once | TRBV4-3 | TGCGCCAGCAGCCCGGACAGGGCTGATACGCAGTATTTT | CASSPDRADTQYF
TRBD1 | TRBJ1-1 | NA | TRBV27 | TGTGCCAGCAGTTCCATGGGACAGGGGGGTCGAGACACTGAAGCTTTCTTT | CASSSMGQGGRDTEAFF
NA | TRBJ2-7 | NA | TRBV7-8 | TGTGCCAGCAGCAAGACGACAGAAACCTACGAGCAGTACTTC | CASSKTTETYEQYF
NA | TRBJ1-5 | NA | TRBV7-3 | TGTGCCAGCAGCGGGGGGGATCAGCCCCAGCATTTT | CASSGGDQPQHF
NA | TRBJ2-7 | NA | TRBV7-2 | TGTGCCAGCAGCTTGGGCAGGGACTACGAGCAGTACTTC | CASSLGRDYEQYF
TRBD2 | TRBJ2-3 | NA | TRBV7-9 | TGTGCCAGCAGCTTAGGGGGAGGGGCAGATACGCAGTATTTT | CASSLGGGADTQYF
TRBD1 | TRBJ1-3 | NA | TRBV6-5 | TGTGCCAGCACCAAAGGGGGCTCAGACACCATATATTTT | CASTKGGSDTIYF
NA | TRBJ1-4 | few | TRBV23-1 | TGCGCCAGCCGTGGGCGGAAGGGGCTGGAAAAACTGTTTTTT | CASRGRKGLEKLFF
NA | TRBJ1-5 | NA | TRBV4-3 | TGCGCCAGCAGCCAAGACGGCGGCACACATCAGCCCCAGCATTTT | CASSQDGGTHQPQHF
NA | TRBJ2-1 | NA | TRBV18 | TGTGCCAGCTCACCGCGTGAGGGTTTGTCGAACAATGAGCAGTTCTTC | CASSPREGLSNNEQFF
NA | TRBJ2-7 | NA | TRBV28 | TGTGCCAGCAGTTTTACGGGTGGAAGCTCCTACGAGCAGTACTTC | CASSFTGGSSYEQYF
TRBD1 | TRBJ2-5 | NA | TRBV5-5 | TGTGCCAGCGGCGGAGGAACAGGGGGCTTAAAGACCCAGTACTTC | CASGGGTGGLKTQYF
TRBD2 | TRBJ2-7 | NA | TRBV5-1 | TGCGCCAGCAGCTCGGGCCCTACTAGCGCGTTGCTCTACGAGCAGTACTTC | CASSSGPTSALLYEQYF
NA | TRBJ2-7 | NA | TRBV28 | TGTGCCAGCAGTTCCAGCTCCTACGAGCAGTACTTC | CASSSSSYEQYF
TRBD1 | TRBJ1-5 | NA | TRBV28 | TGTGCCAGCAGTCGACCGGGACAGCTATTCCATCAGCCCCAGCATTTT | CASSRPGQLFHQPQHF
NA | TRBJ1-2 | NA | TRBV11-2 | TGTGCCAGCAGCCGAGGGTGGGACTATGGCTACACCTTC | CASSRGWDYGYTF
TRBD2 | TRBJ2-5 | NA | TRBV2 | TGTGCCAGCAGTGAATATGGGACTAGCGGGGGGGAGACCCAGTACTTC | CASSEYGTSGGETQYF
TRBD1 | TRBJ1-1 | NA | TRBV6-5 | TGTGCCAGCAGTAGGGACAGGAGATTTGAAGCTTTCTTT | CASSRDRRFEAFF
NA | TRBJ1-4 | NA | TRBV5-1 | TGCGCCAGCAGCCCGGGGGGACGTGAAAAACTGTTTTTT | CASSPGGREKLFF
NA | TRBJ2-5 | NA | TRBV5-1 | TGCGCCAGCAGCCCTCCGGATGGACAGAAAGCGGAGACCCAGTACTTC | CASSPPDGQKAETQYF
NA | TRBJ1-5 | NA | TRBV15 | TGTGCCACCAGCAGAGATCGAGGACACCCGATGGTTCAGCCCCAGCATTTT | CATSRDRGHPMVQPQHF
NA | TRBJ1-6 | NA | TRBV28 | TGTGCCAGCACCGGGGGAGGGGGGAATTCACCCCTCCACTTT | CASTGGGGNSPLHF
NA | TRBJ2-2 | NA | TRBV18 | TGTGCCAGCTCACCACTTTTAGACTCGAACACCGGGGAGCTGTTTTTT | CASSPLLDSNTGELFF
NA | TRBJ1-1 | NA | TRBV7-2 | TGTGCCAGCAGCTTAACGACAGTACATCTCAAAGCTTTCTTT | CASSLTTVHLKAFF
NA | TRBJ2-7 | NA | TRBV5-6 | TGTGCCAGCAGCTTGGACAGGGCCTACGAGCAGTACTTC | CASSLDRAYEQYF
TRBD1 | TRBJ2-1 | NA | TRBV28 | TGTGCCAGCAGTTTGAGTAAGGGGGCCCATCACAATGAGCAGTTCTTC | CASSLSKGAHHNEQFF
NA | TRBJ1-1 | NA | TRBV28 | TGTGCCAGCAGAGCAGGGGACACTGAAGCTTTCTTT | CASRAGDTEAFF
TRBD1 | TRBJ1-4 | NA | TRBV7-8 | TGTGCCAGCAGCGAAGCCGGGACAGGGTTCGAAAAACTGTTTTTT | CASSEAGTGFEKLFF
NA | TRBJ2-1 | NA | TRBV5-1 | TGCGCCAGCATCCCCTATGGAGGGAGCTCCTACAATGAGCAGTTCTTC | CASIPYGGSSYNEQFF
NA | TRBJ1-1 | few | TRBV20-1 | TGCAGTGCTCCAGGGGAAACTGAAGCTTTCTTT | CSAPGETEAFF